This T cell receptor (beta chain) is drawn from a study of shared clonotypes between healthy human individuals. There are 14 residues in the CDR3. V trimming: 7 bases; J trimming: 0 bases; junction bases outside the gene matches: 4. Germline CDR1 LNHDA, CDR2 SQIVND (reference sequence). The data were produced by immunoSEQ multiplex PCR, yet TCRdb's version contains in-frame clones alone and is incomplete. Here the sample spans over a million clones, about 80% being singletons. The origin of this receptor is a man aged 18 to 30 in good health. Some clones in this sample may be carry-over from other donors' samples. The specimen sequenced was memory CD4+ T cells from PBMCs. The subset is: CD45RA-negative fraction. V gene TRBV19 combines with J gene TRBJ1-1; 8 bases agree with TRBD1. In DNA form, the CDR3 reads TGTGCCAGTAAGGGACAGGACATGAACACTGAAGCTTTCTTT. Translation: CASKGQDMNTEAFF.